This is a list of T cell receptor beta chains from one sample in a study of early T cells in non-severe SARS-CoV-2 infection. Each CDR3 protein gets one entry after TCRdb re-called the 5' RACE reads with MiXCR. Among some 63,000 distinct CDR3 sequences, 13% were seen once, and the ten largest hold around 4.6%. The sample was whole blood. The receptors were gathered from an adult who was a healthcare worker with PCR-confirmed SARS-CoV-2 infection or an uninfected control (not recorded which). The CDR3 runs from the conserved cysteine through the conserved F or W. A D gene is named only where the DNA matches it firmly. Clone size is shown for a subset of rows, as once, few, many or a class of expanded clone.

CDR3 protein,CDR3 DNA,J gene,D gene,clone size,V gene
CASSQDPPRNNSPLHF,TGTGCCAGCAGCCAAGATCCCCCCCGAAATAATTCACCCCTCCACTTT,TRBJ1-6,-,many,TRBV14
CSVEQASGNTIYF,TGCAGCGTTGAACAGGCCTCTGGAAACACCATATATTTT,TRBJ1-3,-,-,TRBV29-1
CASRDRSVYGYTF,TGTGCCAGCCGGGACAGATCTGTCTATGGCTACACCTTC,TRBJ1-2,TRBD1,many,TRBV6-2/TRBV6-3
CASSLVGQGYGYTF,TGTGCCAGCAGCTTGGTCGGGCAGGGCTATGGCTACACCTTC,TRBJ1-2,-,many,TRBV5-6
CASSLAISTDTQYF,TGTGCCAGCAGCTTAGCCATTAGCACAGATACGCAGTATTTT,TRBJ2-3,-,-,TRBV7-8
CASSLAMGQSSGANVLTF,TGCGCCAGCAGCTTGGCCATGGGACAGAGCTCTGGGGCCAACGTCCTGACTTTC,TRBJ2-6,TRBD1,many,TRBV5-1
CASSLGGPDTQYF,TGTGCCAGCAGCTTAGGCGGGCCAGATACGCAGTATTTT,TRBJ2-3,-,-,TRBV7-2
CASSMGFGEAFF,TGTGCCAGCAGCATGGGATTCGGTGAAGCTTTCTTT,TRBJ1-1,-,-,TRBV27
CASSVGDRGTDTQYF,TGTGCCAGCAGCGTAGGGGACAGGGGCACAGATACGCAGTATTTT,TRBJ2-3,TRBD1,-,TRBV9
CASSSAANTEAFF,TGCGCCAGCAGCTCCGCCGCGAACACTGAAGCTTTCTTT,TRBJ1-1,-,-,TRBV5-1
CASSKWPGHEGYTF,TGTGCCAGCAGCAAATGGCCAGGGCACGAGGGCTACACCTTC,TRBJ1-2,-,few,TRBV21-1
CASSGDSFSYEQYF,TGTGCCAGCAGCGGGGACAGCTTCTCCTACGAGCAGTACTTC,TRBJ2-7,TRBD1,-,TRBV7-2
CASSPGPPGGGQPQHF,TGTGCCAGCTCACCAGGACCACCGGGAGGAGGCCAGCCCCAGCATTTT,TRBJ1-5,-,many,TRBV18
CSAARQGEGGYTF,TGCAGTGCCGCCCGACAGGGAGAGGGTGGCTACACCTTC,TRBJ1-2,TRBD1,few,TRBV20-1
CATRGSDTGELFF,TGTGCCACCAGGGGGTCCGACACCGGGGAGCTGTTTTTT,TRBJ2-2,TRBD1,many,TRBV10-3
CASSLGQGHSPLHF,TGTGCCAGCAGCTTGGGACAAGGACATTCACCCCTCCACTTT,TRBJ1-6,-,many,TRBV7-2
CSASQGDEQYF,TGCAGTGCTAGCCAGGGAGACGAGCAGTACTTC,TRBJ2-7,-,few,TRBV20-1
CSASNNYGYTF,TGCAGTGCTAGCAACAACTATGGCTACACCTTC,TRBJ1-2,-,-,TRBV20-1
CSVELGTSGNTIYF,TGCAGCGTTGAACTGGGAACCTCTGGAAACACCATATATTTT,TRBJ1-3,-,many,TRBV29-1
CSAIRSGANQETQYF,TGCAGTGCTATCAGAAGCGGCGCAAACCAAGAGACCCAGTACTTC,TRBJ2-5,-,many,TRBV20-1
CASSTGAAYEQYF,TGTGCCAGCAGCACCGGGGCCGCCTACGAGCAGTACTTC,TRBJ2-7,-,medium-sized,TRBV2
CASSLGTGVFSYEQYF,TGTGCCAGCAGCTTAGGGACAGGGGTTTTTTCCTACGAGCAGTACTTC,TRBJ2-7,TRBD1,many,TRBV11-2
CASSPFLGDSWSSDGYTF,TGTGCCAGCAGCCCTTTCTTGGGGGACTCCTGGAGCTCCGATGGCTACACCTTC,TRBJ1-2,-,-,TRBV7-2
CASSLAGAVSYGYTF,TGTGCCAGCAGTTTAGCAGGGGCGGTTTCCTATGGCTACACCTTC,TRBJ1-2,-,many,TRBV12-3/TRBV12-4
CASSQGGISKAFF,TGTGCCAGCAGCCAAGGAGGAATCTCTAAGGCTTTCTTT,TRBJ1-1,-,many,TRBV3-1
CSVGLAGGRNEQFF,TGCAGCGTGGGACTAGCGGGGGGACGTAATGAGCAGTTCTTC,TRBJ2-1,TRBD2,few,TRBV29-1
CASSDGVQETQYF,TGTGCCAGCAGCGATGGGGTGCAAGAGACCCAGTACTTC,TRBJ2-5,-,few,TRBV9
CSVEDRSSYNEQFF,TGCAGCGTTGAAGATCGGTCCTCCTACAATGAGCAGTTCTTC,TRBJ2-1,-,-,TRBV29-1
CATKGRGMDGYTF,TGCGCCACCAAGGGGAGGGGAATGGATGGCTACACCTTC,TRBJ1-2,-,many,TRBV10-2
CASSRRTGLGEQYF,TGTGCCAGCAGCCGAAGGACAGGGCTAGGCGAGCAGTACTTC,TRBJ2-7,TRBD1,-,TRBV3-1
CASRHGGNTIYF,TGTGCCAGCAGGCACGGTGGAAACACCATATATTTT,TRBJ1-3,-,many,TRBV6-2/TRBV6-3
CASSRPLAGGYNEQFF,TGTGCCAGCAGCCGCCCCCTAGCGGGGGGTTACAATGAGCAGTTCTTC,TRBJ2-1,TRBD2,many,TRBV3-1
CASGMRRGGRHEQFF,TGTGCCAGTGGGATGCGGCGGGGGGGCCGCCATGAGCAGTTCTTC,TRBJ2-1,TRBD2,-,TRBV19
CASSWRRDRPSYEQYF,TGTGCCAGCAGCTGGCGGAGAGACAGACCCTCCTACGAGCAGTACTTC,TRBJ2-7,-,-,TRBV6-2/TRBV6-3
CASSEGGHSTDTQYF,TGTGCCAGCAGTGAGGGGGGCCACAGCACAGATACGCAGTATTTT,TRBJ2-3,-,many,TRBV6-4
CASSHLSGTGQETQYF,TGCGCCAGCAGCCACCTATCCGGGACAGGCCAAGAGACCCAGTACTTC,TRBJ2-5,TRBD1,-,TRBV4-1
CASSLLQPPLHF,TGTGCCAGCAGTCTACTCCAGCCCCCCCTCCACTTT,TRBJ1-6,-,many,TRBV12-3/TRBV12-4
CSVEDGRGTQHF,TGCAGCGTTGAAGACGGGCGGGGGACCCAGCATTTT,TRBJ1-5,-,few,TRBV29-1
CASRGAQRGGELFF,TGTGCCAGTAGGGGGGCTCAGAGGGGCGGGGAGCTGTTTTTT,TRBJ2-2,-,-,TRBV19
CASSWQGEKPQHF,TGTGCCAGCAGTTGGCAGGGGGAAAAGCCCCAGCATTTT,TRBJ1-5,TRBD1,many,TRBV27
CATSRSGVYNEQFF,TGTGCCACCTCGAGGAGCGGGGTGTACAATGAGCAGTTCTTC,TRBJ2-1,TRBD2,-,TRBV7-8
CASSYSDLLDRRGNEQYF,TGTGCCAGCAGTTACTCCGACCTCCTCGACAGGCGAGGGAACGAGCAGTACTTC,TRBJ2-7,-,few,TRBV6-6
CASSYPVSEAFF,TGTGCCAGCAGTTACCCGGTCTCTGAAGCTTTCTTT,TRBJ1-1,-,-,TRBV6-2/TRBV6-3
CSVEGNPTEAFF,TGCAGTGTAGAGGGGAATCCCACTGAAGCTTTCTTT,TRBJ1-1,-,many,TRBV20-1
CASSPQGGELFF,TGTGCCAGCAGCCCCCAGGGGGGGGAGCTGTTTTTT,TRBJ2-2,-,many,TRBV7-2
CASSAGTQNTDTQYF,TGTGCCAGCAGCGCCGGGACCCAGAACACAGATACGCAGTATTTT,TRBJ2-3,-,-,TRBV9
CASRGDRSSLETQYF,TGTGCCAGCAGGGGGGACAGGTCCTCCCTAGAGACCCAGTACTTC,TRBJ2-5,TRBD1,many,TRBV2
CSSRAGGNTEAFF,TGCAGCTCCCGGGCAGGGGGTAACACTGAAGCTTTCTTT,TRBJ1-1,TRBD1,many,TRBV29-1
CATAGEYEQYF,TGTGCCACGGCGGGGGAATACGAGCAGTACTTC,TRBJ2-7,TRBD2,few,TRBV24-1
CASSYAGRTYEQYF,TGTGCCAGCAGTTACGCCGGGAGAACCTACGAGCAGTACTTC,TRBJ2-7,-,-,TRBV6-5
CSGRDRATEAFF,TGCAGCGGTCGGGACAGGGCCACTGAAGCTTTCTTT,TRBJ1-1,TRBD1,-,TRBV29-1
CASSRDSWRTYEQYF,TGTGCCAGCAGCCGGGACAGCTGGAGGACTTACGAGCAGTACTTC,TRBJ2-7,TRBD1,many,TRBV27
CASSLALSMDTEAFF,TGTGCCAGCAGCCTAGCACTTAGCATGGACACTGAAGCTTTCTTT,TRBJ1-1,-,-,TRBV11-2